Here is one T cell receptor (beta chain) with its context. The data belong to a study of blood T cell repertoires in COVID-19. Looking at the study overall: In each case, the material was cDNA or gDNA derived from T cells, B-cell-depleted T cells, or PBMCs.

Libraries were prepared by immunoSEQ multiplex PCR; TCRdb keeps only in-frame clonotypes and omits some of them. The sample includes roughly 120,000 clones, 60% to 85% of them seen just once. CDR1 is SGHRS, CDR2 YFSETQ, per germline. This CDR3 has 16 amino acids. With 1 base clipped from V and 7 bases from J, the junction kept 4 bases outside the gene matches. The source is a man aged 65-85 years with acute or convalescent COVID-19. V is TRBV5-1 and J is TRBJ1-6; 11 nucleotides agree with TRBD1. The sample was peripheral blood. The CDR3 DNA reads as TGCGCCAGCAGCTTGTATAGGGACAGGGGGAATTCACCCCTCCACTTT. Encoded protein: CASSLYRDRGNSPLHF.